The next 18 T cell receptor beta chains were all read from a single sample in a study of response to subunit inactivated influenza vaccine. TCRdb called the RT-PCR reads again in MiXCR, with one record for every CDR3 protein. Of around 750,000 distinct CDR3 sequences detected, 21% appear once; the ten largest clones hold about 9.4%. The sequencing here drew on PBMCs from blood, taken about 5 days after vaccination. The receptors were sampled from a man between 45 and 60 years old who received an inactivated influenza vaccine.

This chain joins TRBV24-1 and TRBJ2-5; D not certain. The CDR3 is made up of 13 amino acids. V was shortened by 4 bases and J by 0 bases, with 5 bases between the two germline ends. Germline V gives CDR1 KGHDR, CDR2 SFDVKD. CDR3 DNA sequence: TGTGCCACCAGTGACCATTACCAAGAGACCCAGTACTTC. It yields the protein CATSDHYQETQYF.

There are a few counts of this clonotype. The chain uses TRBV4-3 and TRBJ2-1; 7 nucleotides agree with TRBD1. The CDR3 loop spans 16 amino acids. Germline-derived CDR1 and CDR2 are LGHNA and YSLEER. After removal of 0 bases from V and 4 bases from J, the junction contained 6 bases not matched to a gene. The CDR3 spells CASSQDRGTVYNEQFF. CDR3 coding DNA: TGCGCCAGCAGCCAAGATAGGGGGACAGTTTACAATGAGCAGTTCTTC.

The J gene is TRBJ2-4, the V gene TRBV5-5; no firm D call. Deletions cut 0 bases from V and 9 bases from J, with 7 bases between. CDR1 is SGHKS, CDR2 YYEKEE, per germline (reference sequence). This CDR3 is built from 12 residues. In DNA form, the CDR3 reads TGTGCCAGCAGCTTGGAAGTAGGCATTCAGTACTTC. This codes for CASSLEVGIQYF.

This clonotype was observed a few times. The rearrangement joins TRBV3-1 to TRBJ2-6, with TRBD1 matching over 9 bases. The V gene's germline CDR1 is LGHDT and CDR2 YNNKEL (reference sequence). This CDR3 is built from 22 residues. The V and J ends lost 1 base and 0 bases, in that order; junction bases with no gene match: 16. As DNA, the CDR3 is TGTGCCAGCAGCCAAGTGTTTCTTTTTGGGACAGGGTCTTCCTCTGGGGCCAACGTCCTGACTTTC. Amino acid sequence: CASSQVFLFGTGSSSGANVLTF.

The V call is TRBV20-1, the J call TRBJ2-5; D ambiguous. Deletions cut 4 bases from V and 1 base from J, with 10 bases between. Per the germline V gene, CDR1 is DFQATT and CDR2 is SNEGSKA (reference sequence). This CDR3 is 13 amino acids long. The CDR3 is CSAKNMGQETQYF. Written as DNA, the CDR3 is TGCAGTGCTAAAAACATGGGCCAAGAGACCCAGTACTTC.

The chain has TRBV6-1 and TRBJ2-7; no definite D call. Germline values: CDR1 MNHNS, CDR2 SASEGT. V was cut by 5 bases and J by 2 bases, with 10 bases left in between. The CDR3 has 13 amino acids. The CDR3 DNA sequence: TGTGCCAGCAGTCGCCTTGGAACCTACGAGCAGTACTTC. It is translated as CASSRLGTYEQYF.

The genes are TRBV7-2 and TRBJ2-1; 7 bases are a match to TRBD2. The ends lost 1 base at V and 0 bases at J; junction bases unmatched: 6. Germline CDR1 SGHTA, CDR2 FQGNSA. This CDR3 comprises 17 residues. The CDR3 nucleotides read TGTGCCAGCAGCTTAGTTGCCGGGACTAACTCCTACAATGAGCAGTTCTTC. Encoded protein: CASSLVAGTNSYNEQFF.

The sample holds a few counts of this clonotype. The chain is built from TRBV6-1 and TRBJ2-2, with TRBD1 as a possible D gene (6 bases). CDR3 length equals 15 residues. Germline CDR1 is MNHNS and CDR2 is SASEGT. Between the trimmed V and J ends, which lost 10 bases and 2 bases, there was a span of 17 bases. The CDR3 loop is CATSTGTLNTGELFF. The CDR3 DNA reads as TGTGCCACTTCCACCGGGACACTTAACACCGGGGAGCTGTTTTTT.

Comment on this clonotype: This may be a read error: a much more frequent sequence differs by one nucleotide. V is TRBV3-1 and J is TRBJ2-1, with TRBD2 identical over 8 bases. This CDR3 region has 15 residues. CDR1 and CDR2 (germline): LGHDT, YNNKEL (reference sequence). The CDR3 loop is CASSQVSGTYNGQFF. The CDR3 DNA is TGTGCCAGCAGCCAAGTTAGCGGGACTTACAATGGGCAGTTCTTC.

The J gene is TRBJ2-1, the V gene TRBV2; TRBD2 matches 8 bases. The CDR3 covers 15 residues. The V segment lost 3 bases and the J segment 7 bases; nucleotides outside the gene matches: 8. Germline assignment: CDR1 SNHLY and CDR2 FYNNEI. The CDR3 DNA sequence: TGTGCCAGCAGTGAGAGAGTAGCGGGAAGTAATGAGCAGTTCTTC. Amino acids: CASSERVAGSNEQFF.

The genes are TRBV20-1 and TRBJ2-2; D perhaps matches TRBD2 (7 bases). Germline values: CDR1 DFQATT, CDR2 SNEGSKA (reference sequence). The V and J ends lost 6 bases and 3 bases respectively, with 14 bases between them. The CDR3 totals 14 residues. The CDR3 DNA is TGCAGTGCAAGGTGGGGGGGCGACACCGGGGAGCTGTTTTTT. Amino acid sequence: CSARWGGDTGELFF.

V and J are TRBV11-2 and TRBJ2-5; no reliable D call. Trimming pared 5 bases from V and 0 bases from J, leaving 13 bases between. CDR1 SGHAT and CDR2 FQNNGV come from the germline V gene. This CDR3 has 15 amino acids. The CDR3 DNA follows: TGTGCCAGCAGCCCCCTGGGGTGGTACCAAGAGACCCAGTACTTC. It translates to CASSPLGWYQETQYF.

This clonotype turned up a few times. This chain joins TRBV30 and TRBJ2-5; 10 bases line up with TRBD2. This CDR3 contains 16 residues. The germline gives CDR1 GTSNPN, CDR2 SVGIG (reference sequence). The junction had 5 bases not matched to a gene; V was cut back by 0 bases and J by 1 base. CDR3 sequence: CAWSVGASGGQETQYF. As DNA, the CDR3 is TGTGCCTGGAGTGTTGGGGCTAGCGGGGGCCAAGAGACCCAGTACTTC.

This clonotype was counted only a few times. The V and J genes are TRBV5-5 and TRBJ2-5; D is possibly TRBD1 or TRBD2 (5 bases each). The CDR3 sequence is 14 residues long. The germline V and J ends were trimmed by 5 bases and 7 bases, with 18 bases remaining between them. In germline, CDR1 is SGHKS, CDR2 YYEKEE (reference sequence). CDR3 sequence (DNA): TGTGCCAGCAGTAAAGGTGGGGGTATGGCGACCCAGTACTTC. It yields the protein CASSKGGGMATQYF.

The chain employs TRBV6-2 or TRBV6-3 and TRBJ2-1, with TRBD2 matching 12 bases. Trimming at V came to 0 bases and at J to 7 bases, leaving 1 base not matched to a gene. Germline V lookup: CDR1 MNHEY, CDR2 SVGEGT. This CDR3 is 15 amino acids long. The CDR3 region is CASSYSGLAGNEQFF. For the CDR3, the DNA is TGTGCCAGCAGTTACTCCGGACTAGCGGGGAATGAGCAGTTCTTC.

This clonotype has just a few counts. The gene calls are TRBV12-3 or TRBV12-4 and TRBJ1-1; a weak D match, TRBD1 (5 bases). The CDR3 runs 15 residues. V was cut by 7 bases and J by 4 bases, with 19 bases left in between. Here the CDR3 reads CASTQRRGLATEAFF. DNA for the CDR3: TGTGCCAGCACCCAGAGGCGGGGCCTGGCCACTGAAGCTTTCTTT.

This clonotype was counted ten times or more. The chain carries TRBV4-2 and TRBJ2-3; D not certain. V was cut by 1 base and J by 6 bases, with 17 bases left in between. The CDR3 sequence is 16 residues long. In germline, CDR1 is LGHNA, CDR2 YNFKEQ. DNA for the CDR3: TGTGCCAGCAGCCAAGGACTCTCGGCGCTAGGGGATACGCAGTATTTT. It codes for CASSQGLSALGDTQYF.

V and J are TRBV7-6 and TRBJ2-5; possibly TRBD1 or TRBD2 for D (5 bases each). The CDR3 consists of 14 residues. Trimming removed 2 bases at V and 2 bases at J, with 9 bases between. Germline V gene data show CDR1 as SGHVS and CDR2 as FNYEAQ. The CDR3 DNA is TGTGCCAGCAGCTTATGGGGACGGCAAGAGACCCAGTACTTC. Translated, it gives CASSLWGRQETQYF.